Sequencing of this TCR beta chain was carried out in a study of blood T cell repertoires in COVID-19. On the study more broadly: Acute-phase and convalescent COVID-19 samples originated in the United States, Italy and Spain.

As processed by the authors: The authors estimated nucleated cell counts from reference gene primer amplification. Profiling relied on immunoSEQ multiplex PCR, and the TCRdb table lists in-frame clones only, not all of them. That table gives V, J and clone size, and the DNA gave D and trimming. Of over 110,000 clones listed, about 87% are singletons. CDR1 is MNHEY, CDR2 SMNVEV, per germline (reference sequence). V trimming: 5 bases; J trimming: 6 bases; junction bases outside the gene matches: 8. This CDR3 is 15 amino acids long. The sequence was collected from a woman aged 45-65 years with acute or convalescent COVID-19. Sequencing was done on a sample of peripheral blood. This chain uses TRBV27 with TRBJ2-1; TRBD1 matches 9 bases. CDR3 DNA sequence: TGTGCCAGCAGTCCCCAGGACAGGGGTGGCAATGAGCAGTTCTTC. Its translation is CASSPQDRGGNEQFF.